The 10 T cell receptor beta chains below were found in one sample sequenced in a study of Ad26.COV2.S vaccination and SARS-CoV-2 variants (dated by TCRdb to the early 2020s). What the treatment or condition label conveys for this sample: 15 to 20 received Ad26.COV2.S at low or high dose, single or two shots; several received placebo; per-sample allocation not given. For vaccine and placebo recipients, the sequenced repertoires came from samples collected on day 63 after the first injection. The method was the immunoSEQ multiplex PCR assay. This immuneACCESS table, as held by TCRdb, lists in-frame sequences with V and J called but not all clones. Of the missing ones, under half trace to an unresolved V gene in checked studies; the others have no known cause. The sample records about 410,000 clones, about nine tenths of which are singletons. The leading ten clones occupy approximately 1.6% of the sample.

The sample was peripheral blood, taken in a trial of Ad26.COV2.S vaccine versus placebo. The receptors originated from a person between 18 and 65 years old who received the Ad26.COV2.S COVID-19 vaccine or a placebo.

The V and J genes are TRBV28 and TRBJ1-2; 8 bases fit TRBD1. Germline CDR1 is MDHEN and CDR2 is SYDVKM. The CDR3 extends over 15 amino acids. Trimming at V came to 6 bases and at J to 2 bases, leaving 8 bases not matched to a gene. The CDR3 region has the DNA TGTGCCAGCAGGATCGGGGACAGGATAAACTATGGCTACACCTTC. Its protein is CASRIGDRINYGYTF.

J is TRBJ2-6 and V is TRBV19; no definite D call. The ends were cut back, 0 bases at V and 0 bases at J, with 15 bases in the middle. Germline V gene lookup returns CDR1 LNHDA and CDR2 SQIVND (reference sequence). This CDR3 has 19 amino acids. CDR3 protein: CASSIEGRGPFSGANVLTF. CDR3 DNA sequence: TGTGCCAGTAGTATAGAAGGAAGAGGCCCTTTCTCTGGGGCCAACGTCCTGACTTTC.

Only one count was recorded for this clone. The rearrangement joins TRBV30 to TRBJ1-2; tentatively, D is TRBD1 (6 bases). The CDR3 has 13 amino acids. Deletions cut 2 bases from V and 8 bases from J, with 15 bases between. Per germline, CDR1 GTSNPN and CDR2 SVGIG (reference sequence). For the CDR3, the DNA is TGTGCCTGGAGTTTTAGGGGGACTGGCGGCTACACCTTC. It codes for CAWSFRGTGGYTF.

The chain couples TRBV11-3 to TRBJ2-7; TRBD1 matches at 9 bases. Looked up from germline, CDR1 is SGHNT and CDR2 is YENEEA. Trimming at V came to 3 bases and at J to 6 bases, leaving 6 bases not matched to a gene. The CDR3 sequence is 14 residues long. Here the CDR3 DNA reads TGTGCCAGCAGCTTCGGACAGGGGTTGGGCGAGCAGTACTTC. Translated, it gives CASSFGQGLGEQYF.

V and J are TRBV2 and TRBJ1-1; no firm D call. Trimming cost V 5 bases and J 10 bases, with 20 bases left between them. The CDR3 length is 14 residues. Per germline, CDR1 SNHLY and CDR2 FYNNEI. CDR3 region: CASSMTTPGVRAFF. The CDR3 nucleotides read TGTGCCAGCAGTATGACTACACCCGGCGTCCGAGCTTTCTTT.

The CDR3 DNA follows: TGCGCCAGCAGCTTGGCACAAACCGCCGGGACAGTGAACACTGAAGCTTTCTTT. This gives the protein CASSLAQTAGTVNTEAFF. The V call is TRBV5-1, the J call TRBJ1-1, with TRBD1 identical over 7 bases. V was pared by 0 bases and J by 0 bases, with 11 bases of the junction left unmatched. The CDR3 has 18 residues. Germline V gene lookup returns CDR1 SGHRS and CDR2 YFSETQ.

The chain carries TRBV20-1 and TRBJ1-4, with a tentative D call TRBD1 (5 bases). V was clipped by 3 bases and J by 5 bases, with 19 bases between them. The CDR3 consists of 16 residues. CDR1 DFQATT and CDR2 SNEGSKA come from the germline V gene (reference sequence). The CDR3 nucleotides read TGCAGTGCTAGTCGGCAGGGAGGTTATCTAAATGAAAAACTGTTTTTT. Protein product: CSASRQGGYLNEKLFF.

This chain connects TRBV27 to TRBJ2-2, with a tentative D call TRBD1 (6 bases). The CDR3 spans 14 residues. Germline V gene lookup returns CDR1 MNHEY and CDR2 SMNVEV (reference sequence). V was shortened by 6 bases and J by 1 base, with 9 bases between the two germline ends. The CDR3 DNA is TGTGCCAGCAGCCGGACAGTGAACACCGGGGAGCTGTTTTTT. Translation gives CASSRTVNTGELFF.

The CDR3 DNA reads as TGTGCCAGCAGTTACTCGGGGCTAGCGGGCACAGATACGCAGTATTTT. It codes for CASSYSGLAGTDTQYF. V usage is TRBV6-2 or TRBV6-3 and J usage is TRBJ2-3; 7 bases fit TRBD2. From germline, CDR1 is MNHEY and CDR2 SVGEGT. V trimming: 0 bases; J trimming: 1 base; junction bases outside the gene matches: 4. The length of the CDR3 is 16 residues.

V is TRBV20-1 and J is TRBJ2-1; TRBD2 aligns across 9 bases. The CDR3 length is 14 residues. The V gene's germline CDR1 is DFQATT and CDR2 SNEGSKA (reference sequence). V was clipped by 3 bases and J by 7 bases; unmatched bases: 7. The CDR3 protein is CSASGGGAFNEQFF. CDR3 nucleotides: TGCAGTGCTAGTGGCGGGGGGGCCTTTAATGAGCAGTTCTTC.